The clone carrying this T cell receptor beta chain was seen a handful of times. The antigen is not known. TCRdb itself ran the 5' RACE reads through MiXCR, one entry per CDR3 protein. The profile shows 110,000 or so distinct CDR3 sequences, over 20% of them singletons. With 5 bases removed from V and 7 bases from J, the gap between germline ends came to 18 bases. From germline, CDR1 is SEHNR and CDR2 FQNEAQ (reference sequence). The CDR3 loop spans 15 amino acids. This sample was taken from a study of T-cell memory formation after mild COVID-19. General study results and limits: Contracting clones from day 15 to 85 showed balanced CD4/CD8; later expanders favored CD4+.

This chain joins TRBV7-9 and TRBJ2-1; D remains ambiguous. Sample: PBMCs or a T cell subset sorted from them (not recorded which). The source of this sequence is a man aged 18 to 29 who had mild COVID-19 (a few samples of this study predate the infection). Cell type and time point are not known. The CDR3 sequence: CASSPWSDSENEQFF. CDR3 sequence (DNA): TGTGCCAGCAGCCCCTGGTCCGATTCGGAGAATGAGCAGTTCTTC.